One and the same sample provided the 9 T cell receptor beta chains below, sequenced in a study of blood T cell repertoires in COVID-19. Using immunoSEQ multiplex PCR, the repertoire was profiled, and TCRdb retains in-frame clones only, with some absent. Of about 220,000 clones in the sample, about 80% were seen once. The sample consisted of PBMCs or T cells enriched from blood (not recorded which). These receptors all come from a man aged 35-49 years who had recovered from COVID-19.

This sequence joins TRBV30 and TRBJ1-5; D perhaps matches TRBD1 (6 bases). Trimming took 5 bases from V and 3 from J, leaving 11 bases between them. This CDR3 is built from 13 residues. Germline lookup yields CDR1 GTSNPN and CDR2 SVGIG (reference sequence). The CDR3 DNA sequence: TGTGCCTGGGAAACAGGGCTCAATCAGCCCCAGCATTTT. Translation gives CAWETGLNQPQHF.

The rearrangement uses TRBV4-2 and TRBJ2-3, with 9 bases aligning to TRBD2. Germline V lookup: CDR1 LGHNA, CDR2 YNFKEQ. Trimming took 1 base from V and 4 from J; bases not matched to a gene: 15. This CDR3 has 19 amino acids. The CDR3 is CASSQVSGGGAFVADTQYF. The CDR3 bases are TGTGCCAGCAGCCAAGTTTCTGGCGGGGGGGCCTTCGTCGCAGATACGCAGTATTTT.

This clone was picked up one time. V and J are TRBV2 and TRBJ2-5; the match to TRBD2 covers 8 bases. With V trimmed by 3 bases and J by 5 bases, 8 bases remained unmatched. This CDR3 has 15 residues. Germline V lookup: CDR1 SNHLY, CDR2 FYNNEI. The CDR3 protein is CASSEVRGVGETQYF. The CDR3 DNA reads TGTGCCAGCAGTGAGGTGCGGGGGGTCGGGGAGACCCAGTACTTC.

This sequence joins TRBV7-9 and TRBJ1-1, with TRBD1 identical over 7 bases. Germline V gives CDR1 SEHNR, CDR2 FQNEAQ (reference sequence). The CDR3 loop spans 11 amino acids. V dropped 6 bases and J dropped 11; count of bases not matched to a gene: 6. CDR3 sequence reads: CASSPDRVAFF. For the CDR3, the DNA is TGTGCCAGCAGTCCCGACAGGGTGGCTTTCTTT.

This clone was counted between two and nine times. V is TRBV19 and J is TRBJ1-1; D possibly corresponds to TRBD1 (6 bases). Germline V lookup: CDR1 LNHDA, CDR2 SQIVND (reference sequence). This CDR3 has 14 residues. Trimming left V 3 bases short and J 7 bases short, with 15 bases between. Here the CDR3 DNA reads TGTGCCAGTAGTATGGACACAGGGTATGGTGAAGCTTTCTTT. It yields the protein CASSMDTGYGEAFF. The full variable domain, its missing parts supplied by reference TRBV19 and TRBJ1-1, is DGGITQSPKYLFRKEGQNVTLSCEQNLNHDAMYWYRQDPGQGLRLIYYSQIVNDFQKGDIAEGYSVSREKKESFPLTVTSAQKNPTAFYLCASSMDTGYGEAFFGQGTRLTVV.

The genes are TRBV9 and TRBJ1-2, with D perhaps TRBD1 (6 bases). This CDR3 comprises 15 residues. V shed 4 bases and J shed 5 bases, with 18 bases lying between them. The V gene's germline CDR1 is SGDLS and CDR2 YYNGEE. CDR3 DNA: TGTGCCAGCAGCCTAGGGACACCAAGGGGGTATGGCTACACCTTC. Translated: CASSLGTPRGYGYTF.

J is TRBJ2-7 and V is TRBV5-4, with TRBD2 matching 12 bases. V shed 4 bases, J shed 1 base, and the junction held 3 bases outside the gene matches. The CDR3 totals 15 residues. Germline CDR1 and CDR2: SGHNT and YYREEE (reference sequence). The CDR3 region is CASSPGLAGSYEQYF. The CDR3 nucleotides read TGTGCCAGCAGCCCTGGACTAGCGGGATCCTACGAGCAGTACTTC.

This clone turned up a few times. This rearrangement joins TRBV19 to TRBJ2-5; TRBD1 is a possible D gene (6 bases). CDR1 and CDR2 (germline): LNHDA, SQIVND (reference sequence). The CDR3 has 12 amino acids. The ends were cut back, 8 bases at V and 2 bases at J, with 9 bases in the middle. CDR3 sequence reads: CASGGQQETQYF. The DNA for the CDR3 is TGTGCCAGTGGAGGACAGCAAGAGACCCAGTACTTC.

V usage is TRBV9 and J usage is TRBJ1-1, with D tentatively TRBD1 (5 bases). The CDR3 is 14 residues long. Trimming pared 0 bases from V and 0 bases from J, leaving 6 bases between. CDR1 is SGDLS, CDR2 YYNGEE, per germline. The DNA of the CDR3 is TGTGCCAGCAGCGTAGGACAGATGAACACTGAAGCTTTCTTT. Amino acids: CASSVGQMNTEAFF.